The rows below give T cell receptor beta chains drawn from one sample of a study of blood T cell repertoires in COVID-19. Assay: immunoSEQ multiplex PCR; the TCRdb copy retains only in-frame clones and omits some. Among around 200,000 clones listed, less than 85% were seen once. The sample taken for sequencing was PBMCs or T cells enriched from blood (not recorded which). Source of these receptors: a man aged 35 to 55 who had recovered from COVID-19. The conserved cysteine and the conserved F or W are not part of the CDR3 here. Fields, in order: V gene, CDR3 protein.

V gene: TRBV7-8; CDR3 protein: ASSLSTGLYEQY
V gene: TRBV5-1; CDR3 protein: ASSMDRGKYNEQF
V gene: TRBV2; CDR3 protein: ASTLGRGGSEKLF
V gene: TRBV5-4; CDR3 protein: ASSSPGQGSGANVLT
V gene: TRBV2; CDR3 protein: ASRTGLIRNQPQH
V gene: TRBV7-2; CDR3 protein: ASRSDREIGELF
V gene: TRBV7-2; CDR3 protein: ASSLGREVIYEQY
V gene: TRBV5-1; CDR3 protein: ASSGGLADSYYEQY
V gene: TRBV14; CDR3 protein: ASSQVQGDWYGYT
V gene: TRBV7-2; CDR3 protein: ASSLNRNTEAF
V gene: TRBV30; CDR3 protein: AWRRGTAPDRRANVLT
V gene: TRBV4-1; CDR3 protein: ASSQPTSGVRTDTQY
V gene: TRBV2; CDR3 protein: ASSPGQTFTGNTIY
V gene: TRBV19; CDR3 protein: ASSIQAGAGTDTQY
V gene: TRBV5-6; CDR3 protein: ASSLRNSLTVLT
V gene: TRBV2; CDR3 protein: ASIRNPLPGLAWTYEQY
V gene: TRBV4-1; CDR3 protein: ASSQGGTNNEKLF
V gene: TRBV6-2/TRBV6-3; CDR3 protein: ASSYSRGQPGGTDTQY
V gene: TRBV7-3; CDR3 protein: ASSTQGQGEAF
V gene: TRBV14; CDR3 protein: ASSRRTGGATEAF
V gene: TRBV19; CDR3 protein: ASSRKPGTYYEQY
V gene: TRBV6-1; CDR3 protein: ASSAAGGMGEQF
V gene: TRBV3-1/TRBV3-2; CDR3 protein: ASSQISGSQETQY
V gene: TRBV3-1/TRBV3-2; CDR3 protein: ASSPSGGSYNEQF
V gene: TRBV18; CDR3 protein: ASSQPGENTEAF
V gene: TRBV6-1; CDR3 protein: ASSEVQGKRELF
V gene: TRBV7-2; CDR3 protein: ASSLETANNSPLH
V gene: TRBV5-1; CDR3 protein: ASSLVPGGAETQY
V gene: TRBV5-5; CDR3 protein: ASSLEGHSNQPQH
V gene: TRBV7-9; CDR3 protein: ASSLTTGALAKNIQY
V gene: TRBV3-1/TRBV3-2; CDR3 protein: ASSQNTGRETQY
V gene: TRBV2; CDR3 protein: ASRLQGSGTEAF
V gene: TRBV19; CDR3 protein: ASNAQGLGTEAF
V gene: TRBV2; CDR3 protein: ASGRDRGYTEAF
V gene: TRBV18; CDR3 protein: ASSPGGKNTEAF
V gene: TRBV11-2; CDR3 protein: ASSSNRGGQNIQY
V gene: TRBV5-1; CDR3 protein: ASSLASNPGTSGSSYNEQF
V gene: TRBV30; CDR3 protein: AWSVRGSDHGYT
V gene: TRBV30; CDR3 protein: ASRGLSEAF
V gene: TRBV2; CDR3 protein: ASSFDRGGEKLF
V gene: TRBV9; CDR3 protein: ASSVPTGEQF